This T cell receptor (beta chain) came from a study of beta chain features in type 1 diabetes. Whole-study findings and limits: Significant though moderate, a shortening of TCRB CDR3s appeared in all four CD4+ subsets of Type 1 diabetes patients.

A remark on this clone: As yet, its antigen is unknown.

Sequenced material consisted of expressed TCRB transcripts (all of the isolated RNA was reverse transcribed). Measured with immunoSEQ multiplex PCR; TCRdb has only the in-frame clones, and not every one. This table holds fewer than 300,000 clones, about 20% found once. The CDR3 totals 14 residues. The V gene's germline CDR1 is SGHRS and CDR2 YFSETQ. The V and J ends lost 5 bases and 7 bases respectively, with 16 bases between them. This receptor was obtained from a woman between 40 and 50 years old with type 1 diabetes. Specimen: naive CD4+ T cells from blood. V usage is TRBV5-1 and J usage is TRBJ2-1, with D possibly matching TRBD2 (8 bases). The DNA of the CDR3 is TGCGCCAGCAGACGGGAGGGACAGACAAATGAGCAGTTCTTC. Its translation is CASRREGQTNEQFF.